Sequencing of this TCR beta chain was carried out in a study of cytomegalovirus exposure and HLA in healthy donors. Study-level points and caveats: The authors reported that TCR beta sequences could predict HLA-A and HLA-B alleles. These predictions were accurate for most subjects in the first cohort. Prior analysis indicated that the majority of TCR beta V segments exhibited productivity approximately 90% or approximately 30% of the time.

Concerning this clone itself: Its antigen is as yet unknown.

The PCR was carried out with 60 Vbeta primers and 13 Jbeta primers. Method: immunoSEQ multiplex PCR; TCRdb's copy keeps in-frame clones and lacks some. The table has about 180,000 clones, about 82% seen once; the top ten hold 1.5% to 2%. V was pared by 4 bases and J by 3 bases, with 16 bases between. Germline assignment: CDR1 SGDLS and CDR2 YYNGEE. The CDR3 totals 15 residues. The donors comprised healthy bone marrow donors. Sequenced input: PBMCs. The TCR originated in a man aged 18 to 35 in good health and CMV-seronegative. V usage is TRBV9 and J usage is TRBJ2-5, with D possibly TRBD1 on 6 matching bases. The CDR3 DNA is TGTGCCAGCAGCTCCACAGGGACGGCTAAAGAGACCCAGTACTTC. Its protein is CASSSTGTAKETQYF. The full variable domain, in which reference TRBV9 and TRBJ2-5 provide the parts outside the CDR3, is DSGVTQTPKHLITATGQRVTLRCSPRSGDLSVYWYQQSLDQGLQFLIQYYNGEERAKGNILERFSAQQFPDLHSELNLSSLELGDSALYFCASSSTGTAKETQYFGPGTRLLVL.